The present T cell receptor beta chain was sequenced within a study of neoadjuvant anti-PD-1 for oral cavity cancer. Study-level information: Patients without progression received a fourth nivolumab dose around day 43, then surgical resection on days 50-56. Regarding the study as a whole: With a few patients per group, TCR findings need larger cohorts.

Assay: immunoSEQ multiplex PCR; the TCRdb copy retains only in-frame clones and omits some. The table lists approximately 15,000 clones, 66% of them singletons. For this clone: Its antigen remains unidentified.

The CDR3 length is 11 residues. Germline CDR1 SGHAT, CDR2 FQNNGV. Deletions cut 8 bases from V and 2 bases from J, with 5 bases between. This sample comprised PBMCs, obtained before nivolumab (anti-PD-1) treatment. This TCR derives from a person between 35 and 79 years old with oral cavity squamous cell carcinoma. The chain is built from TRBV11-2 and TRBJ2-3; D unresolved. This chain's CDR3 is CASSLTDTQYF. The CDR3 DNA sequence: TGTGCCAGCTCTCTCACAGATACGCAGTATTTT.